Reported below is one T cell receptor (beta chain). Its antigen is still unknown. The CDR3 consists of 14 residues. Per the germline V gene, CDR1 is DFQATT and CDR2 is SNEGSKA (reference sequence). The V end lost 0 bases, the J end lost 0 bases, and 5 bases lay between the germline ends. The data originate from a study of response to subunit inactivated influenza vaccine. Using its own MiXCR run on the RT-PCR reads, TCRdb lists one record per CDR3 protein. The sample records about 520,000 distinct CDR3 sequences, approximately 24% being singletons. Study findings and constraints: With each seasonal influenza vaccination, the authors suggested, few new T cells are recruited.

The chain combines TRBV20-1 with TRBJ2-2; unclear D gene. Here the sequenced sample was CD4+ T cells sorted from PBMCs, taken more than 4 days after vaccination. The receptor comes from a man over 45 who received an inactivated influenza vaccine. The CDR3 coding sequence is TGCAGTGCTAGAGATGTATCGAACACCGGGGAGCTGTTTTTT. Protein: CSARDVSNTGELFF.